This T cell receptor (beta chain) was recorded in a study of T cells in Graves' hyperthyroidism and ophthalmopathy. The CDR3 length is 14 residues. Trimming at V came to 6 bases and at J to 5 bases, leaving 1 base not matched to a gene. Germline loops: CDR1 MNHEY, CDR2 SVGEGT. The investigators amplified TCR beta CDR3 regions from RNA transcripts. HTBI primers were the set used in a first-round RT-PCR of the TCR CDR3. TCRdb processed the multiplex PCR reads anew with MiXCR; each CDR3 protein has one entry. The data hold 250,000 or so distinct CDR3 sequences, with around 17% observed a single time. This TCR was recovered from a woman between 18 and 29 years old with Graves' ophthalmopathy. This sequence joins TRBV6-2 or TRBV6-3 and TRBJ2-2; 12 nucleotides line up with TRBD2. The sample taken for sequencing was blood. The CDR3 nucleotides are TGTGCCAGCAGACTAGCGGGAGGAACCGGGGAGCTGTTTTTT. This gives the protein CASRLAGGTGELFF.